The next 27 T cell receptor beta chains were all read from a single sample in a study of blood T cells in healthy people across ages. The second PCR ran roughly 6 to 11 cycles with a sample-barcoded 5' primer and J-beta primers. TCRdb recomputed calls from the 5' RACE reads with MiXCR, one row per CDR3 protein. The data contain approximately 880,000 distinct CDR3 sequences, 45% to 50% of them seen just once; the ten biggest clones take up 13%. Sequencing was performed on blood. These receptors all come from a man younger than 40 in good health.

Of note for this clonotype: At one end the junction does not follow the germline gene, possibly because of a read error. The chain links TRBV5-1 to TRBJ2-1, with D unclear. The CDR3 is 17 residues long. Per germline, CDR1 SGHRS and CDR2 YFSETQ. The CDR3 nucleotides are TGCGCCAGCAGCTTGACCGAGGCAGGAGCACCTACAATGAGCAGTTCTTTC. It is translated as CASSLTEAGAPTMSSSF.

This chain joins TRBV29-1 and TRBJ2-7; 8 bases map to TRBD2. CDR3 length: 13 residues. The germline V gene encodes CDR1 SQVTM and CDR2 ANQGSEA. V was clipped by 6 bases and J by 0 bases; unmatched bases: 4. The CDR3 region is CSVVSGASYEQYF. The CDR3 nucleotides read TGCAGCGTGGTTAGCGGGGCCTCCTACGAGCAGTACTTC.

This sequence joins TRBV10-3 and TRBJ2-7, with a weak D call TRBD2 (7 bases). The CDR3 is 16 amino acids. V lost 3 bases, J lost 5 bases, and 20 bases lay in between. Germline V gene data show CDR1 as ENHRY and CDR2 as SYGVKD. CDR3 sequence reads: CAISEGGTTSPNEQYF. The DNA for the CDR3 is TGTGCCATCAGTGAAGGGGGAACGACTAGCCCAAACGAGCAGTACTTC.

This clonotype occurred a few times. This chain joins TRBV6-5 and TRBJ2-7; D could derive from TRBD1 or TRBD2 (6 bases each). Germline CDR1 and CDR2: MNHEY and SVGAGI. V lost 5 bases, J lost 6 bases, and 14 bases lay in between. The CDR3 totals 13 residues. The CDR3 here is CASSERGAGEQYF. DNA for the CDR3: TGTGCCAGCAGTGAAAGGGGGGCCGGCGAGCAGTACTTC.

This clonotype has more than one count but fewer than ten. The gene calls are TRBV12-3 or TRBV12-4 and TRBJ1-2, with 9 positions matching TRBD1. The CDR3 sequence is 14 residues long. The trim removed 0 bases at V and 7 bases at J, leaving 3 bases unmatched. This CDR3 reads CASSLAGTGSGYTF. CDR3 DNA sequence: TGTGCCAGCAGTTTAGCCGGGACAGGGAGTGGCTACACCTTC.

The V and J genes are TRBV20-1 and TRBJ2-7; 13 positions match TRBD2. The closer fit of TRBJ2-5 to the DNA end suggests the J call may be wrong. The CDR3 runs 15 residues. Germline V CDR1 and CDR2: DFQATT, SNEGSKA (reference sequence). CDR3 amino acids: CSATQGLAGRETQYF. The CDR3 nucleotides read TGCAGTGCTACCCAGGGACTAGCGGGGAGGGAGACCCAGTACTTC.

This clonotype was detected once. J is TRBJ1-6 and V is TRBV7-3; unclear D gene. This CDR3 comprises 13 residues. The germline V gene encodes CDR1 SGHTA and CDR2 FQGTGA. V was shortened by 5 bases and J by 7 bases, with 9 bases between the two germline ends. The CDR3 coding sequence is TGTGCCAGCAGCGCCTCCTTAAATTCACCCCTCCACTTT. Its translation: CASSASLNSPLHF.

The V gene is TRBV12-3 or TRBV12-4, the J gene TRBJ2-7; no definite D call. The CDR3 length is 14 residues. Trimming cost V 3 bases and J 3 bases, with 12 bases left between them. The CDR3 spells CASSLQVPVYEQYF. DNA for the CDR3: TGTGCCAGCAGTTTGCAGGTTCCGGTCTACGAGCAGTACTTC.

This clonotype was seen a handful of times. The CDR3 DNA follows: TGTGCCAGCAGCTTAATTATGTCTGGGAGTCCAGATACGCAGTATTTT. This codes for CASSLIMSGSPDTQYF. The V and J genes are TRBV7-9 and TRBJ2-3; TRBD2 might be the D (5 bases). This CDR3 region has 16 residues. Germline CDR1 SEHNR, CDR2 FQNEAQ (reference sequence). V lost 2 bases, J lost 4 bases, and 16 bases lay in between.

V gene TRBV28 combines with J gene TRBJ2-3; 8 nucleotides agree with TRBD1. There are 15 residues in the CDR3. The germline V gene encodes CDR1 MDHEN and CDR2 SYDVKM. Trimming at V came to 5 bases and at J to 1 base, leaving 5 bases not matched to a gene. CDR3 protein: CASSDGQGGTDTQYF. For the CDR3, the DNA is TGTGCCAGCAGTGACGGACAGGGTGGCACAGATACGCAGTATTTT. The whole variable domain, filled in from reference TRBV28 and TRBJ2-3, reads DVKVTQSSRYLVKRTGEKVFLECVQDMDHENMFWYRQDPGLGLRLIYFSYDVKMKEKGDIPEGYSVSREKKERFSLILESASTNQTSMYLCASSDGQGGTDTQYFGPGTRLTVL.

V and J are TRBV20-1 and TRBJ1-5; weak D call: TRBD1 (5 bases). CDR1 DFQATT and CDR2 SNEGSKA come from the germline V gene (reference sequence). V lost 5 bases and J lost 2, with 10 bases in between. The CDR3 length is 13 residues. The CDR3 sequence is CSAGGGGNQPQHF. The DNA for the CDR3 is TGCAGTGCTGGTGGAGGGGGCAATCAGCCCCAGCATTTT.

The V gene is TRBV10-3, the J gene TRBJ1-4; 8 bases align to TRBD1. From germline, CDR1 is ENHRY and CDR2 SYGVKD. The CDR3 spans 13 residues. Unmatched junction bases numbered 2, after V lost 10 bases and J lost 1 base. CDR3 amino acids: CASGQGTNEKLFF. CDR3 in DNA: TGTGCCAGTGGACAGGGAACTAATGAAAAACTGTTTTTT.

The chain is built from TRBV19 and TRBJ2-7, with a tentative D call TRBD1 (6 bases). The CDR3 consists of 16 residues. Deletions cut 6 bases from V and 1 base from J, with 19 bases between. CDR1 is LNHDA, CDR2 SQIVND, per germline (reference sequence). CDR3 bases: TGTGCCAGTAGCACCAATCAGGGGTTGCTATCCTACGAGCAGTACTTC. It is translated as CASSTNQGLLSYEQYF.

V and J are TRBV5-6 and TRBJ1-5; 7 bases line up with TRBD1. This CDR3 has 17 residues. V lost 2 bases, J lost 0 bases, and 8 bases stayed unmatched. CDR1 is SGHDT, CDR2 YYEEEE, per germline. CDR3 in amino acids: CASSFGQVLTSNQPQHF. The CDR3 nucleotides read TGTGCCAGCAGCTTCGGACAGGTCTTAACTAGCAATCAGCCCCAGCATTTT.

This clonotype turned up a few times. The V call is TRBV6-5, the J call TRBJ2-7; 7 nucleotides line up with TRBD1. After removal of 5 bases from V and 6 bases from J, the junction contained 10 bases not matched to a gene. Germline V gene lookup returns CDR1 MNHEY and CDR2 SVGAGI. CDR3 size: 14 residues. The chain's CDR3 is CASSRWSGTVEQYF. DNA for the CDR3: TGTGCCAGCAGTAGGTGGTCCGGGACAGTCGAGCAGTACTTC.

V gene TRBV28 combines with J gene TRBJ1-5, with 7 bases that match TRBD1. This CDR3 is 14 amino acids long. The germline gives CDR1 MDHEN, CDR2 SYDVKM. The ends lost 4 bases at V and 5 bases at J; junction bases unmatched: 5. The CDR3: CASSSPGQDQPQHF. For the CDR3, the DNA is TGTGCCAGCAGTTCCCCCGGACAGGATCAGCCCCAGCATTTT.

This clonotype came up a few times. V and J are TRBV3-1 and TRBJ2-5, with 10 bases identical to TRBD2. J lost 5 bases, V lost 0 bases, and 3 bases had no gene match. The germline V gene encodes CDR1 LGHDT and CDR2 YNNKEL (reference sequence). CDR3 length: 15 residues. The CDR3 nucleotides read TGTGCCAGCAGCCAAGAACCTAGCGGGGGTGAGACCCAGTACTTC. This translates into CASSQEPSGGETQYF.

J is TRBJ1-5 and V is TRBV20-1, with 8 bases fitting TRBD1. This CDR3 has 14 residues. The junction had 4 bases not matched to a gene; V was cut back by 5 bases and J by 1 base. Germline V gene lookup returns CDR1 DFQATT and CDR2 SNEGSKA (reference sequence). CDR3 coding DNA: TGCAGTGCTGGCAGGGGGCTAAGCAATCAGCCCCAGCATTTT. Residues: CSAGRGLSNQPQHF.

V and J are TRBV4-3 and TRBJ2-7; the D is unclear. CDR3 length equals 13 residues. CDR1 LGHNA and CDR2 YSLEER come from the germline V gene. Trimming cost V 0 bases and J 5 bases, with 8 bases left between them. As DNA, the CDR3 is TGCGCCAGCAGCCAAGAGGGGTGGGACGAGCAGTACTTC. This encodes CASSQEGWDEQYF.

About this clonotype itself: A much bigger clone sits one base away, suggesting this may be a read error. Written as DNA, the CDR3 is TGCGCCAGCAGCAACGGGGGGAGCTCCTACGAGCAGTACTTC. As protein: CASSNGGSSYEQYF. The V gene is TRBV5-1, the J gene TRBJ2-7; 7 nucleotides agree with TRBD2. Germline values: CDR1 SGHRS, CDR2 YFSETQ. Trimming cost V 4 bases and J 0 bases; bases outside gene matches: 4. This CDR3 region has 14 residues.

The chain links TRBV7-8 to TRBJ1-1; unclear D gene. Trimming stripped 6 bases from V and 0 bases from J, with 14 bases between. Germline CDR1 reads SGHVS; CDR2 reads FQNEAQ. CDR3 size: 15 residues. The CDR3 reads CASSTRDFMNTEAFF. As DNA, the CDR3 is TGTGCCAGCAGTACCCGGGATTTTATGAACACTGAAGCTTTCTTT.

The gene calls are TRBV2 and TRBJ2-1; D gene uncertain. V lost 7 bases and J lost 10, with 11 bases in between. The CDR3 is 11 residues long. Germline V gene data show CDR1 as SNHLY and CDR2 as FYNNEI. The CDR3 reads CASTLELEQFF. The CDR3 bases are TGTGCCAGCACCCTGGAACTCGAGCAGTTCTTC.

The chain employs TRBV20-1 and TRBJ1-2; no definite D call. CDR1 and CDR2 from the germline V gene are DFQATT and SNEGSKA (reference sequence). Deletions cut 3 bases from V and 5 bases from J, with 10 bases between. There are 12 residues in the CDR3. The CDR3 loop reads CSARTDAYGYTF. Here the CDR3 DNA reads TGCAGTGCTAGGACCGACGCATATGGCTACACCTTC.

This clonotype was observed a few times. The chain carries TRBV20-1 and TRBJ2-3; 14 bases are a match to TRBD2. The CDR3 is made up of 16 amino acids. Germline V gene lookup returns CDR1 DFQATT and CDR2 SNEGSKA (reference sequence). The J segment lost 5 bases and the V segment lost 5 bases, leaving 9 bases of the junction unmatched. CDR3 protein: CSALTGTSGGRDTQYF. CDR3 sequence (DNA): TGCAGTGCTCTAACCGGGACTAGCGGGGGACGAGATACGCAGTATTTT.

The CDR3: CASSQERQRNTEAFF. CDR3 DNA sequence: TGCGCCAGCAGCCAAGAAAGGCAGAGGAACACTGAAGCTTTCTTT. J is TRBJ1-1 and V is TRBV4-3; D not certain. The CDR3 has 15 residues. V dropped 0 bases and J dropped 1 base, with 9 bases sitting between them. Germline assignment: CDR1 LGHNA and CDR2 YSLEER.

The chain is built from TRBV25-1 and TRBJ2-1; tentatively, D is TRBD1 or TRBD2 (5 bases each). The CDR3 extends over 14 amino acids. CDR1 is MGHDK and CDR2 is SYGVNS in the germline V gene. V was trimmed by 3 bases and J by 1 base, leaving 7 bases between them. CDR3 loop: CASSDRESYNEQFF. The CDR3 DNA reads as TGTGCCAGCAGTGACAGGGAGTCCTACAATGAGCAGTTCTTC.

The chain recombines TRBV25-1 with TRBJ1-2, with D possibly TRBD1 on 5 matching bases. V was pared by 3 bases and J by 4 bases, with 12 bases between. This CDR3 spans 14 amino acids. Germline values: CDR1 MGHDK, CDR2 SYGVNS. The DNA of the CDR3 is TGTGCCAGCAGTGATGCTCAAGGGGTCTATGGCTACACCTTC. It yields the protein CASSDAQGVYGYTF.